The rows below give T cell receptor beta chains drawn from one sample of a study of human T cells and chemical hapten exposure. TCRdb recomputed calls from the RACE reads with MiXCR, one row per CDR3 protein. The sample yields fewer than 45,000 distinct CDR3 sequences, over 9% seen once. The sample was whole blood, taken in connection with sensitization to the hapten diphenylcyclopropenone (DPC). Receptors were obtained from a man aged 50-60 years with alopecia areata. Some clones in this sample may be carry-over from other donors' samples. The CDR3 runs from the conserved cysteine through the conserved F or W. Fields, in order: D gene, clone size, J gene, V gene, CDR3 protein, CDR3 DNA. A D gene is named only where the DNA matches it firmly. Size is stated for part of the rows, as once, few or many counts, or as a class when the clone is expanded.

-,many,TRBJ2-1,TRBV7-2,CASSWDRPKISNEQFF,TGTGCCAGCAGCTGGGACCGGCCCAAAATAAGCAATGAGCAGTTCTTC
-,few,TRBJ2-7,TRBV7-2,CASSLVLYEQYF,TGTGCCAGCAGCTTAGTACTCTACGAGCAGTACTTC
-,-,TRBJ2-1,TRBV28,CASSLSRGQFF,TGTGCCAGCAGTTTGAGCCGGGGGCAGTTCTTC
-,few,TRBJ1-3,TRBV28,CASSLGTGNTIYF,TGTGCCAGCAGTTTGGGAACTGGAAACACCATATATTTT
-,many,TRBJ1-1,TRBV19,CASRKAGPMNTEAFF,TGTGCCAGCAGGAAGGCGGGGCCCATGAACACTGAAGCTTTCTTT
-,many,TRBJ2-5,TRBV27,CASGLHGQETQYF,TGTGCCAGCGGACTCCATGGACAAGAGACCCAGTACTTC
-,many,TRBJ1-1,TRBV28,CASRVDTEAFF,TGTGCCAGCAGGGTGGACACTGAAGCTTTCTTT
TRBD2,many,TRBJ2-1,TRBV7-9,CASSLGPGLAGFEQFF,TGTGCCAGCAGCTTAGGGCCGGGACTAGCGGGATTTGAGCAGTTCTTC
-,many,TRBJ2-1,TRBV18,CASSPQQGVGNEQFF,TGTGCCAGCTCACCACAACAGGGCGTAGGCAATGAGCAGTTCTTC
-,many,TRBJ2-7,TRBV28,CASSPTYEQYF,TGTGCCAGCAGCCCGACCTACGAGCAGTACTTC
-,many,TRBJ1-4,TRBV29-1,CSVESLAGEKLFF,TGCAGCGTTGAATCCCTAGCAGGGGAAAAACTGTTTTTT
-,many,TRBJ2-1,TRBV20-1,CSARDSGRGEQFF,TGCAGTGCTAGAGATTCCGGTAGGGGTGAGCAGTTCTTC
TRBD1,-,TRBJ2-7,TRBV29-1,CSVEGQGDEQYF,TGCAGCGTTGAGGGACAGGGGGACGAGCAGTACTTC
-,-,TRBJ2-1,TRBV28,CASSLWRNEQFF,TGTGCCAGCAGTTTATGGCGAAATGAGCAGTTCTTC
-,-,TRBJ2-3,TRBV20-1,CSIYSGTDTQYF,TGCAGTATTTATAGCGGCACAGATACGCAGTATTTT
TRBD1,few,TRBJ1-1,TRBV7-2,CASRRGQRITEAFF,TGTGCCAGCAGGAGGGGACAGAGGATAACTGAAGCTTTCTTT
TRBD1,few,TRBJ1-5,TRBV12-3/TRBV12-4,CASSPTGGGNQPQHF,TGTGCCAGCAGCCCTACAGGGGGCGGCAATCAGCCCCAGCATTTT
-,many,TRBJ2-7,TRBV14,CASSARGRSHEQYF,TGTGCCAGCAGCGCCCGAGGGCGGTCCCACGAGCAGTACTTC
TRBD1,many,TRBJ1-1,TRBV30,CAWSRDRTTEAFF,TGTGCCTGGAGTAGGGACAGGACGACTGAAGCTTTCTTT
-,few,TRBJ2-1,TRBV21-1,CASSPGRETVDEQFF,TGTGCCAGCAGCCCCGGGCGGGAGACGGTCGATGAGCAGTTCTTC
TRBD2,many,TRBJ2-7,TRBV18,CASSPAGGYEQYF,TGTGCCAGCTCACCAGCGGGAGGATACGAGCAGTACTTC
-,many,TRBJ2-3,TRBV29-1,CSVWGSPDTQYF,TGCAGCGTGTGGGGCTCCCCAGATACGCAGTATTTT
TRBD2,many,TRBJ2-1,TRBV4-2,CASTRANSGGNNEQFF,TGTGCCAGCACCCGAGCCAATAGCGGGGGGAACAATGAGCAGTTCTTC
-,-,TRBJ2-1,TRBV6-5,CASSYSGGNSYNEQFF,TGTGCCAGCAGTTACTCGGGCGGGAACTCCTACAATGAGCAGTTCTTC
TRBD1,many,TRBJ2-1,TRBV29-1,CSVEGTGYNEQFF,TGCAGCGTTGAAGGGACAGGCTACAATGAGCAGTTCTTC
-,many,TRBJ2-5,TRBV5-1,CASSRQAEETQYF,TGCGCCAGCAGCCGACAGGCCGAAGAGACCCAGTACTTC
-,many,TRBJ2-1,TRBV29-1,CSVNSRELARGEGEQFF,TGCAGCGTTAACTCCAGGGAGTTAGCGAGGGGCGAAGGTGAGCAGTTCTTC
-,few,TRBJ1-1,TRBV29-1,CSVEPGMNTEAFF,TGCAGCGTCGAGCCGGGCATGAACACTGAAGCTTTCTTT
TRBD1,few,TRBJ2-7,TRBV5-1,CASSLDTGAGEQYF,TGCGCCAGCAGCTTGGATACAGGGGCCGGCGAGCAGTACTTC
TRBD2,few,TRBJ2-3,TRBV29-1,CSVDATTGGTSGGTDTQYF,TGCAGCGTTGACGCGACGACGGGCGGGACTAGCGGGGGCACAGATACGCAGTATTTT
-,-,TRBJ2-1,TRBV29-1,CSGRDGVLSEQFF,TGCAGTGGCCGGGACGGGGTCTTGAGTGAGCAGTTCTTC
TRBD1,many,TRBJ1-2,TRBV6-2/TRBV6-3,CASSPPGTGGNYGYTF,TGTGCCAGCAGTCCTCCCGGGACAGGGGGTAACTATGGCTACACCTTC
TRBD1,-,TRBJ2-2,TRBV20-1,CSAPASGQETGELFF,TGCAGTGCTCCGGCATCGGGACAGGAGACCGGGGAGCTGTTTTTT
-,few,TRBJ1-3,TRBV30,CAWTGKPSGNTIYF,TGTGCCTGGACGGGGAAACCTTCTGGAAACACCATATATTTT
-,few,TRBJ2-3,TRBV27,CASRAFELLTDTQYF,TGTGCCAGCAGGGCTTTTGAGTTGCTGACAGATACGCAGTATTTT
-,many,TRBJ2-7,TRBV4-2,CASSDIQDRSYEQYF,TGTGCCAGCAGCGATATTCAGGACCGCTCCTACGAGCAGTACTTC
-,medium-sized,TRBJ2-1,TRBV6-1,CASTEGVLSNEQFF,TGTGCCAGCACCGAAGGTGTCCTAAGCAATGAGCAGTTCTTC
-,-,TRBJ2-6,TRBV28,CASSLSGLGSGANVLTF,TGTGCCAGCAGTTTAAGTGGACTGGGATCTGGGGCCAACGTCCTGACTTTC
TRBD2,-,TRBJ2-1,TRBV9,CASSVAAGGPNEQFF,TGTGCCAGCAGCGTAGCAGCGGGAGGGCCGAATGAGCAGTTCTTC
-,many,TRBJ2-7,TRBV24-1,CATSDHNREQYF,TGTGCCACCAGTGATCATAACAGAGAGCAGTACTTC
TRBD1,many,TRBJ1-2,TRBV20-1,CSARAGGQGSYGYTF,TGCAGTGCTCGGGCCGGGGGACAGGGATCTTATGGCTACACCTTC
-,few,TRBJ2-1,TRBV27,CASRSGAVSYNEQFF,TGTGCCAGCAGATCCGGGGCCGTGTCCTACAATGAGCAGTTCTTC
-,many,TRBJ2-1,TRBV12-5,CASARGQPYEQFF,TGTGCTAGTGCCCGAGGACAGCCATATGAGCAGTTCTTC
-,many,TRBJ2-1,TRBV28,CASSLRNEQFF,TGTGCCAGCAGTTTGAGGAATGAGCAGTTCTTC